This is a list of T cell receptor beta chains from one sample in a study of T-cell reconstitution after alpha-beta-depleted transplantation in children. TCRdb fed the PCR reads into MiXCR, producing one record per CDR3 protein. The table shows fewer than 700,000 distinct CDR3 sequences, with approximately 12% occurring only once. The sample here was PBMCs, mostly from graft donor cells, taken 360 days after TCRalphabeta/CD19-depleted stem cell transplant. Receptor source: a male patient younger than 18 who had a stem cell transplant for acute myeloid leukemia, so the T cells may come from the graft donor. The CDR3 runs from the conserved cysteine through the conserved F or W. Fields, in order: D gene, clone size, CDR3 length, J gene, V gene, CDR3 DNA, CDR3 protein. D genes are given only for firm matches. Where a row states a size, it is once, few, many or the class of an expanded clone; other rows omit it.

D: NA
size: few
length: 14
J: TRBJ2-7
V: TRBV25-1
DNA: TGTGCCAGCAGTGAATATTCAGGGGCCTACGAGCAGTACTTC
CDR3: CASSEYSGAYEQYF

D: TRBD1
size: few
length: 16
J: TRBJ1-1
V: TRBV4-3
DNA: TGCGCCAGCAGCCAATTACAGGGGGCGCGAAACACTGAAGCTTTCTTT
CDR3: CASSQLQGARNTEAFF

D: NA
size: many
length: 13
J: TRBJ2-5
V: TRBV12-3/TRBV12-4
DNA: TGTGCCAGCACCGTCGGTGTGGTCGAGACCCAGTACTTC
CDR3: CASTVGVVETQYF

D: NA
size: once
length: 16
J: TRBJ2-2
V: TRBV5-1
DNA: TGCGCCAGCAGCCCTGGGTACAGGACCTACACCGGGGAGCTGTTTTTT
CDR3: CASSPGYRTYTGELFF

D: NA
size: few
length: 14
J: TRBJ1-2
V: TRBV6-5
DNA: TGTGCCAGCAGTTACTCGAGGGAAAGCTATGGCTACACCTTC
CDR3: CASSYSRESYGYTF

D: NA
size: many
length: 14
J: TRBJ2-5
V: TRBV7-9
DNA: TGTGCCAGCAGCTTAGGGTCGGAACAAGAGACCCAGTACTTC
CDR3: CASSLGSEQETQYF

D: TRBD2
size: NA
length: 14
J: TRBJ2-7
V: TRBV20-1
DNA: TGCAGTGCTAGACTAGCGGGGGGTGTTTACGAGCAGTACTTC
CDR3: CSARLAGGVYEQYF

D: NA
size: few
length: 14
J: TRBJ2-1
V: TRBV19
DNA: TGTGCCAGTAGCCCGCGAGTAGCGGCCCATGAGCAGTTCTTC
CDR3: CASSPRVAAHEQFF

D: NA
size: few
length: 10
J: TRBJ2-3
V: TRBV29-1
DNA: TGCAGCGGATTCACAGATACGCAGTATTTT
CDR3: CSGFTDTQYF

D: TRBD1
size: many
length: 15
J: TRBJ2-1
V: TRBV20-1
DNA: TGCAGTGCTAGAGATCGGACAGGATATACAATGAGGCAGTTCTTC
CDR3: CSARDRTGYTMRQFF

D: NA
size: many
length: 14
J: TRBJ1-1
V: TRBV5-6
DNA: TGTGCCAGCAGCTTAATGTTGATCGACACTGAAGCTTTCTTT
CDR3: CASSLMLIDTEAFF

D: NA
size: many
length: 11
J: TRBJ2-7
V: TRBV29-1
DNA: TGCAGCGTTGGACAGCCCTACGAGCAGTACTTC
CDR3: CSVGQPYEQYF

D: NA
size: many
length: 14
J: TRBJ2-3
V: TRBV29-1
DNA: TGCAGCTCTGATAGAGACCAGGGTCCAGATACGCAGTATTTT
CDR3: CSSDRDQGPDTQYF

D: TRBD1
size: NA
length: 13
J: TRBJ2-4
V: TRBV6-1
DNA: TGTGCCAGCAGTGGGGGACAGAAAAACATTCAGTACTTC
CDR3: CASSGGQKNIQYF

D: NA
size: NA
length: 13
J: TRBJ2-6
V: TRBV20-1
DNA: TGCAGTGCTGAGGCTTCCGGGGCCAACGTCCTGACTTTC
CDR3: CSAEASGANVLTF

D: NA
size: few
length: 15
J: TRBJ1-4
V: TRBV28
DNA: TGTGCCAGCAGTAGCCTTGCCGGCCCCAATGAAAAACTGTTTTTT
CDR3: CASSSLAGPNEKLFF

D: NA
size: many
length: 14
J: TRBJ2-1
V: TRBV14
DNA: TGTGCCAGCAGCCAAGCTGGGATCTACAATGAGCAGTTCTTC
CDR3: CASSQAGIYNEQFF

D: TRBD2
size: many
length: 19
J: TRBJ2-7
V: TRBV11-1
DNA: TGTGCCAGCAGCCCGCACTCGTTAGCGGGAGCATTTTCATGGGGCGAGCAGTACTTC
CDR3: CASSPHSLAGAFSWGEQYF

D: TRBD2
size: few
length: 15
J: TRBJ2-7
V: TRBV7-2
DNA: TGTGCCAGCAGTTTTCAGACTAGCGGGTACGACGAGCAGTACTTC
CDR3: CASSFQTSGYDEQYF

D: NA
size: many
length: 14
J: TRBJ1-1
V: TRBV5-1
DNA: TGCGCCAGCAGCTTGTCGGCAGCGAACACTGAAGCTTTCTTT
CDR3: CASSLSAANTEAFF

D: TRBD2
size: many
length: 17
J: TRBJ2-1
V: TRBV14
DNA: TGTGCCAGCAGCCAAGATCGCGGGAGGGTCTCCTACAATGAGCAGTTCTTC
CDR3: CASSQDRGRVSYNEQFF

D: TRBD2
size: NA
length: 19
J: TRBJ2-7
V: TRBV24-1
DNA: TGTGCCACCAGTGATTTCGAGACTAGCGGGAGGGCCCAACTTTGCGAGCAGTACTTC
CDR3: CATSDFETSGRAQLCEQYF

D: NA
size: few
length: 14
J: TRBJ2-7
V: TRBV18
DNA: TGTGCCAGCTCCTCCCGGGACATGGCCTACGAGCAGTACTTC
CDR3: CASSSRDMAYEQYF

D: NA
size: NA
length: 13
J: TRBJ2-6
V: TRBV20-1
DNA: TGCAGTGCTAGAACCTCTGGGGCCAACGTCCTGACTTTC
CDR3: CSARTSGANVLTF

D: NA
size: many
length: 14
J: TRBJ2-7
V: TRBV7-9
DNA: TGTGCCAGCAGCTTAGCGGGAGTCTCAGTAGAGCAGTACTTC
CDR3: CASSLAGVSVEQYF

D: NA
size: many
length: 12
J: TRBJ2-3
V: TRBV4-3
DNA: TGCGCCAGCGCCCGGGGGTCAGATACGCAGTATTTT
CDR3: CASARGSDTQYF

D: TRBD1
size: NA
length: 14
J: TRBJ2-5
V: TRBV29-1
DNA: TGCAGCGTTGAAGTCGGGACAGTTGGGTGGACCCAGTACTTC
CDR3: CSVEVGTVGWTQYF

D: NA
size: many
length: 14
J: TRBJ2-1
V: TRBV29-1
DNA: TGCAGCGTTGTGCAAGGGGACTCGGTAGCGAAGCAGTTCTTC
CDR3: CSVVQGDSVAKQFF

D: TRBD2
size: few
length: 17
J: TRBJ2-3
V: TRBV6-2/TRBV6-3
DNA: TGTGCCAGCAGTTACCTGGGACTAGCGGGGGCGGGAGATACGCAGTATTTT
CDR3: CASSYLGLAGAGDTQYF

D: NA
size: few
length: 17
J: TRBJ2-3
V: TRBV7-6
DNA: TGTGCCAGCAGCTTGGGCGGACCTACAGGTCGCACAGATACGCAGTATTTT
CDR3: CASSLGGPTGRTDTQYF

D: NA
size: few
length: 12
J: TRBJ2-7
V: TRBV29-1
DNA: TGCAGCGTTGTAAGGACAGAGTACGAGCAGTACTTC
CDR3: CSVVRTEYEQYF

D: TRBD2
size: few
length: 14
J: TRBJ2-3
V: TRBV2
DNA: TGTGCCAGCAGTGAGCTAGCGGGGATTAATACGCAGTATTTT
CDR3: CASSELAGINTQYF

D: NA
size: NA
length: 14
J: TRBJ2-7
V: TRBV20-1
DNA: TGCAGTGCTAGAGATCAGGGTCAGATCTACGAGCAGTACTTC
CDR3: CSARDQGQIYEQYF

D: NA
size: many
length: 15
J: TRBJ2-3
V: TRBV5-1
DNA: TGCGCCAGCAGCTTGACTAGGAAGGGGACAGATACGCAGTATTTT
CDR3: CASSLTRKGTDTQYF

D: NA
size: NA
length: 12
J: TRBJ2-3
V: TRBV20-1
DNA: TGCAGTGAGAAGCGGGGCACAGATACGCAGTATTTT
CDR3: CSEKRGTDTQYF

D: NA
size: NA
length: 13
J: TRBJ2-1
V: TRBV4-3
DNA: TGCGCCAGCAGCCAAGTTCAGGGAATTGAGCAGTTCTTC
CDR3: CASSQVQGIEQFF

D: NA
size: NA
length: 14
J: TRBJ2-7
V: TRBV4-2
DNA: TGTGCCAGCAGCCAACCCGGGACTCAGGACGAGCAGTACTTC
CDR3: CASSQPGTQDEQYF

D: NA
size: many
length: 17
J: TRBJ2-4
V: TRBV10-3
DNA: TGTGCCATCAGTTCTTCCCAGGAGGGAGTACCCAAAAACATTCAGTACTTC
CDR3: CAISSSQEGVPKNIQYF

D: TRBD2
size: many
length: 16
J: TRBJ2-7
V: TRBV11-2
DNA: TGTGCCAGCAGCCCCGGGGTAGCGGGAGAAGTCTACGAGCAGTACTTC
CDR3: CASSPGVAGEVYEQYF

D: NA
size: many
length: 18
J: TRBJ2-1
V: TRBV29-1
DNA: TGCAGCGTTGATGGACAGACCTTAACGGGAATCTCCTACAATGAGCAGTTCTTC
CDR3: CSVDGQTLTGISYNEQFF

D: TRBD2
size: few
length: 16
J: TRBJ2-7
V: TRBV4-3
DNA: TGCGCCAGCAGCCACTCACTAGCGGATTTTACCTACGAGCAGTACTTC
CDR3: CASSHSLADFTYEQYF

D: TRBD2
size: NA
length: 17
J: TRBJ2-7
V: TRBV7-2
DNA: TGTGCCAGCAGCTGGGCCCGGACTAGCGGGAGACCCTACGAGCGGTACTTC
CDR3: CASSWARTSGRPYERYF

D: NA
size: NA
length: 14
J: TRBJ2-7
V: TRBV5-1
DNA: TGCGCCAGCAGGGGCGACGGGAAAATCTACGAGCAGTACTTC
CDR3: CASRGDGKIYEQYF

D: NA
size: many
length: 14
J: TRBJ2-7
V: TRBV28
DNA: TGTGCCAGCAGTTTAAATCTTGGGGCCTACGAGCAGTACTTC
CDR3: CASSLNLGAYEQYF

D: NA
size: NA
length: 14
J: TRBJ2-2
V: TRBV12-3/TRBV12-4
DNA: TGTGCCAGCAGTGCCGGGGCAGTAAGCGGGGAGCTGTTTTTT
CDR3: CASSAGAVSGELFF

D: NA
size: NA
length: 15
J: TRBJ2-3
V: TRBV4-3
DNA: TGCGCCAGCAGCCAGTCTTCGGAGAGCACAGATACGCAGTATTTT
CDR3: CASSQSSESTDTQYF

D: NA
size: few
length: 15
J: TRBJ2-7
V: TRBV4-3
DNA: TGCGCCAGCAGCCAATGGGATTACACAGGGTGCGAGCAGTACTTC
CDR3: CASSQWDYTGCEQYF

D: NA
size: many
length: 21
J: TRBJ2-1
V: TRBV21-1
DNA: TGTGCCAGCAGCAATGGAGTCCCGGGACTAGCGGGAGGGCCTACGTACAATGAGCAGTTCTTC
CDR3: CASSNGVPGLAGGPTYNEQFF

D: NA
size: NA
length: 14
J: TRBJ2-1
V: TRBV19
DNA: TGTGCCAGTAGTATGGATAGCGGAAGGGGTGAGCAGTTCTTC
CDR3: CASSMDSGRGEQFF

D: NA
size: many
length: 15
J: TRBJ2-7
V: TRBV28
DNA: TGTGCCAGCAGCCCCTTCGTCAGGATTTTCTACGAGCAGTACTTC
CDR3: CASSPFVRIFYEQYF

D: NA
size: many
length: 13
J: TRBJ2-5
V: TRBV29-1
DNA: TGCAGCGTTGAATATGGGGTGGGGGAGACCCAGTACTTC
CDR3: CSVEYGVGETQYF

D: TRBD1
size: few
length: 15
J: TRBJ1-1
V: TRBV12-3/TRBV12-4
DNA: TGTGCCAGCAGTACTACAGGGGCTGCGAACACTGAAGCTTTCTTT
CDR3: CASSTTGAANTEAFF